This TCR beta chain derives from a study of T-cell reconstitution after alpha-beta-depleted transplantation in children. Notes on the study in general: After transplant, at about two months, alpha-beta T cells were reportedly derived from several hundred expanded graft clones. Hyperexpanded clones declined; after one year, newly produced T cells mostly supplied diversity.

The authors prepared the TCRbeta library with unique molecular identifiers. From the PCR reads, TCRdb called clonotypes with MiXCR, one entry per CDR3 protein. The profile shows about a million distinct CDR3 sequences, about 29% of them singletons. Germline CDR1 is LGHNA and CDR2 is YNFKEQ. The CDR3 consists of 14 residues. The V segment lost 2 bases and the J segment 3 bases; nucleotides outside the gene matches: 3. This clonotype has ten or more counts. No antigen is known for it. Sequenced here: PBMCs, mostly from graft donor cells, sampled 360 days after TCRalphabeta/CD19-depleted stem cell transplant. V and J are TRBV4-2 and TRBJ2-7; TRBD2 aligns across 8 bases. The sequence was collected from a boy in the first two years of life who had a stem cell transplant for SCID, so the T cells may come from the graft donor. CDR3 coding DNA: TGTGCCAGCAGCCAAAATAGCGGGGTCTACGAGCAGTACTTC. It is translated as CASSQNSGVYEQYF.